Sequencing of this TCR beta chain was carried out in a study of blood T cell repertoires in COVID-19. Background on the study: The United States, Italy and Spain provided the acute and convalescent COVID-19 samples. PBMCs, B-cell-depleted T cells, or T cells were the source of the cDNA or gDNA that made up the material.

There are a few counts of this clone. Assay used: immunoSEQ multiplex PCR; TCRdb lists only in-frame clones, some missing. The sample shows roughly 50,000 clones, around 90% of them seen only once. CDR3 length: 16 residues. The ends lost 0 bases at V and 6 bases at J; junction bases unmatched: 9. CDR1 and CDR2 (germline): SGHRS, YFSETQ. The material sequenced was peripheral blood. This receptor was identified in an elderly man with acute or convalescent COVID-19. This rearrangement joins TRBV5-1 to TRBJ2-3, with 8 bases fitting TRBD2. DNA for the CDR3: TGCGCCAGCAGCTTGGACATGGCGGGGGGAGCTGATACGCAGTATTTT. This sequence encodes CASSLDMAGGADTQYF.